This passage covers 11 T cell receptor beta chains from one sample sequenced in a study of Ad26.COV2.S vaccination and SARS-CoV-2 variants. TCRdb's table, derived via immunoSEQ multiplex PCR, lists solely in-frame clones and lacks some. Among hundreds of thousands of clones, roughly 89% were seen once, and the ten largest hold roughly 2.5%. Treatment of the sample: some 20 received Ad26.COV2.S at low or high dose, single or two shots; several received placebo; per-sample allocation not given. Sampling was performed 63 days after the first vaccine or placebo injection. Sequenced here: peripheral blood, sampled in a trial of Ad26.COV2.S vaccine versus placebo. These receptors originate from a person aged 18-60 years who received the Ad26.COV2.S COVID-19 vaccine or a placebo.

This clone was picked up a small number of times. J is TRBJ2-7 and V is TRBV7-2; D might be TRBD1 or TRBD2, each matching 5 bases. Germline loops: CDR1 SGHTA, CDR2 FQGNSA. The ends were cut back, 4 bases at V and 6 bases at J, with 16 bases in the middle. The length of the CDR3 is 14 residues. The CDR3 region is CASSSQWGLFEQYF. CDR3 coding DNA: TGTGCCAGCAGCTCCCAGTGGGGGTTGTTCGAGCAGTACTTC. Supplemented by reference TRBV7-2 and TRBJ2-7, the full variable domain reads GAGVSQSPSNKVTEKGKDVELRCDPISGHTALYWYRQSLGQGLEFLIYFQGNSAPDKSGLPSDRFSAERTGGSVSTLTIQRTQQEDSAVYLCASSSQWGLFEQYFGPGTRLTVT.

The V and J genes are TRBV9 and TRBJ2-3, with a weak D call TRBD2 (6 bases). The germline V gene has CDR1 SGDLS and CDR2 YYNGEE. Between the trimmed V and J ends, which lost 4 bases and 3 bases, there was a span of 15 bases. The CDR3 is 15 amino acids. CDR3 amino acids: CASSRRVVGTDTQYF. The CDR3 coding sequence is TGTGCCAGCAGCCGGAGGGTGGTGGGGACAGATACGCAGTATTTT.

The gene calls are TRBV5-1 and TRBJ1-2; TRBD1 matches 7 bases. This CDR3 is 17 amino acids long. V was clipped by 2 bases and J by 0 bases; unmatched bases: 10. CDR1 is SGHRS and CDR2 is YFSETQ in the germline V gene. Here the CDR3 reads CASSLKGQINSNYGYTF. The CDR3 region has the DNA TGCGCCAGCAGCTTAAAGGGACAGATAAATTCTAACTATGGCTACACCTTC.

The V call is TRBV10-3, the J call TRBJ1-5; 8 nucleotides align to TRBD1. J gave up 2 bases and V 3 bases, and 3 bases lay outside the gene matches. The V gene's germline CDR1 is ENHRY and CDR2 SYGVKD. This CDR3 spans 15 amino acids. The CDR3 DNA reads TGTGCCATCAGTGAATCAGGGGGCCGCAATCAGCCCCAGCATTTT. It specifies CAISESGGRNQPQHF.

This rearrangement joins TRBV14 to TRBJ2-5; weak D call: TRBD2 (6 bases). CDR1 is SGHDN and CDR2 is FVKESK in the germline V gene. This CDR3 contains 11 residues. Deletions cut 6 bases from V and 5 bases from J, with 7 bases between. As DNA, the CDR3 is TGTGCCAGCAGAGGAGGGGAGACCCAGTACTTC. Residues: CASRGGETQYF.

The rearrangement links TRBV11-2 to TRBJ2-5, with TRBD1 matching over 7 bases. Germline CDR1 SGHAT, CDR2 FQNNGV. V shed 5 bases and J 2 bases; nucleotides not matched to a gene: 14. The CDR3 length is 17 residues. CDR3 sequence: CASSPRLPGQIQETQYF. The CDR3, as DNA: TGTGCCAGCAGCCCCCGCCTCCCGGGACAGATACAAGAGACCCAGTACTTC.

The chain joins TRBV18 to TRBJ2-2; a possible D gene is TRBD2 (6 bases). Trimming removed 6 bases at V and 0 bases at J, with 14 bases between. The CDR3 has 16 amino acids. Germline V lookup: CDR1 KGHSH, CDR2 LQKENI. The CDR3 loop reads CASSPGIAANTGELFF. CDR3 bases: TGTGCCAGCTCCCCTGGAATAGCGGCGAACACCGGGGAGCTGTTTTTT.

The genes are TRBV20-1 and TRBJ2-1; TRBD2 matches 9 bases. This CDR3 has 15 residues. Trimming took 3 bases from V and 6 from J; bases not matched to a gene: 9. Germline V lookup: CDR1 DFQATT, CDR2 SNEGSKA (reference sequence). Here the CDR3 DNA reads TGCAGTGCTAGTGGGACCGGGACTAGCAGCAATGAGCAGTTCTTC. It codes for CSASGTGTSSNEQFF.

This clone was found once. CDR3 nucleotides: TGTGCCAGCAGCCAAGTATTGGGCGCCCTGCCTGCAGAGACCCAGTACTTC. Its protein is CASSQVLGALPAETQYF. This rearrangement joins TRBV3-1 (or the pseudogene TRBV3-2) to TRBJ2-5; D unresolved. This CDR3 is built from 17 residues. Between the trimmed V and J ends, which lost 1 base and 4 bases, there was a span of 19 bases. The germline V gene has CDR1 LGHDT and CDR2 YNNKEL (reference sequence).

The chain links TRBV15 to TRBJ2-3; 9 bases map to TRBD2. CDR3 length: 16 residues. From germline, CDR1 is LNHNV and CDR2 YYDKDF (reference sequence). Unmatched junction bases numbered 15, after V lost 4 bases and J lost 10 bases. This chain's CDR3 is CATSIIAGEAVDPQYF. For the CDR3, the DNA is TGTGCCACCAGCATCATAGCGGGAGAGGCTGTTGATCCGCAGTATTTT.

This chain uses TRBV7-2 with TRBJ1-2; D is possibly TRBD1 (5 bases). In germline, CDR1 is SGHTA, CDR2 FQGNSA. The CDR3 has 14 residues. With 6 bases removed from V and 5 bases from J, the gap between germline ends came to 16 bases. CDR3 in amino acids: CASRRRGEEYGYTF. The CDR3 DNA follows: TGTGCCAGCAGGCGGAGGGGAGAAGAGTATGGCTACACCTTC.